This T cell receptor (beta chain) was identified during a study of CD8 T cells in ankylosing spondylitis (dated by TCRdb to 2016 to 2017). Notes on the research overall: The study profiled T cell receptor beta repertoires in healthy donors and ankylosing spondylitis patients to find disease-linked TCR variants. Peripheral blood was sampled, and synovial fluid was also collected from ankylosing spondylitis patients. The full study cohort comprised some 27 ankylosing spondylitis patients and 85 to 120 healthy donors. Study-wide conclusions, independent of this receptor: Some motif variants had previously been reported in the synovial fluid and blood of reactive arthritis patients, which suggests shared mechanisms of disease initiation. Blood from ankylosing spondylitis patients appeared to be characterized by a TCR beta motif made up of several highly homologous amino acid variants. The disease-linked clones were reported to be significantly enriched in matched synovial fluid samples from ankylosing spondylitis patients. A CD8+ phenotype was shown by the disease-linked clones, which were found at relatively low frequencies in peripheral blood.

TCRdb names Illumina HiSeq 2500 as the instrument used. Quantitative 5'-RACE with molecular barcodes was the method used to prepare the TCR beta libraries. Per the source publication's procedure: A new computational method based on a probabilistic model of VDJ rearrangement was used to identify disease-linked TCR variants. The public reads were quality trimmed at Q25 with fastp and then assembled into clones with MiXCR by TCRdb, keeping productive beta chains. Rows with a matching CDR3 protein are joined into one entry that keeps the most common DNA and genes. These V and J calls originate from TCRdb's pipeline instead of the authors' own analysis. In all, the sample holds tens of thousands of distinct CDR3 sequences, and around 25% of those were seen once. The top ten constitute roughly three fifths of the sample. Via the germline V gene, CDR1 is SGHRS and CDR2 YFSETQ. The germline ends are 16 bases apart after V is trimmed by 1 base and J by 9 bases. The CDR3, cysteine through phenylalanine, is 14 amino acids long. The read is trimmed to its CDR3 DNA, 42 bases read in frame from base 1.

This clonotype has just a few counts. The antigen this receptor binds is unknown. Base qualities were left out, and no much larger clone turns up one base away. The specimen was blood, either unsorted or a sorted T cell fraction (not recorded which). This TCR was sampled from a male donor with ankylosing spondylitis or in good health (not recorded which). The sequence joins TRBV5-1 to TRBJ2-5, with a weak D call of TRBD1 (6 bases match). The sequenced DNA: TGCGCCAGCAGCTTGTCGGACATTCAGGGGTCCCAGTACTTC. Translated, it gives CASSLSDIQGSQYF.